These 5 T cell receptor beta chains came from one sample sequenced in a study of control samples from healthy donors and cancer patients (dated by TCRdb to 2020 to 2022). Library preparation employed the immunoSEQ multiplex PCR assay. TCRdb's version of the immuneACCESS table is confined to in-frame rearrangements and falls short of the full clone set. An unresolved V gene accounts for under half of the shortfall where checked; the remainder is of unknown origin. The sample data list about 70,000 clones, and about 94% of these were observed just once. In total, the top ten clones hold over 2.5% of the sample. The sample comprised blood. These receptors all stem from a woman in her thirties in good health.

The V call is TRBV30, the J call TRBJ1-1; D gene uncertain. The length of the CDR3 is 16 residues. Trimming stripped 0 bases from V and 1 base from J, with 15 bases between. Germline V gene sequence: CDR1 GTSNPN, CDR2 SVGIG (reference sequence). DNA of the CDR3: TGTGCCTGGAGTGTAAGGGTAAGAGTTCAGAACACTGAAGCTTTCTTT. Translated: CAWSVRVRVQNTEAFF.

The genes are TRBV6-1 and TRBJ1-2; the D is unclear. The CDR3 is 14 amino acids. Deletions cut 0 bases from V and 0 bases from J, with 5 bases between. The germline gives CDR1 MNHNS, CDR2 SASEGT. Here the CDR3 reads CASSEATANYGYTF. The CDR3 bases are TGTGCCAGCAGTGAAGCTACAGCTAACTATGGCTACACCTTC.

This sequence joins TRBV12-3 or TRBV12-4 and TRBJ1-2; TRBD1 matches at 7 bases. V lost 4 bases, J lost 4 bases, and 3 bases stayed unmatched. This CDR3 comprises 13 residues. The CDR3 sequence is CASSSGQSYGYTF. CDR3 DNA: TGTGCCAGCAGTTCGGGACAGAGCTATGGCTACACCTTC.

About this clone: Additional DNA sequences in this sample encode the identical CDR3. The chain uses TRBV18 and TRBJ2-6; 8 nucleotides line up with TRBD1. CDR3 length: 18 residues. Germline V gene sequence: CDR1 KGHSH, CDR2 LQKENI. With 6 bases clipped from V and 0 bases from J, the junction kept 10 bases outside the gene matches. Written as DNA, the CDR3 is TGTGCCAGCTCGCCCCGGACAGGGAGCCTCTCTGGGGCCAACGTCCTGACTTTC. It yields the protein CASSPRTGSLSGANVLTF.

This rearrangement joins TRBV18 to TRBJ1-2, with unresolved D. The CDR3 consists of 13 residues. V was trimmed by 3 bases and J by 1 base, leaving 6 bases between them. Germline CDR1 is KGHSH and CDR2 is LQKENI. Here the CDR3 reads CASSPGDNYGYTF. The CDR3 bases are TGTGCCAGCTCACCGGGAGATAACTATGGCTACACCTTC.